Presented here are 3 T cell receptor beta chains from one specimen sequenced in a study of blood T cell repertoires in COVID-19. Libraries were prepared by immunoSEQ multiplex PCR; TCRdb keeps only in-frame clonotypes and omits some of them. In the table there are some 87,000 clones, 70% to 90% of which are singletons. Sequencing input: peripheral blood. Source of these receptors: a human donor with COVID-19, enrolled during active disease. The donor label of this sample is uncertain.

This clone is a singleton in its sample. The V call is TRBV5-1, the J call TRBJ1-4, with D unresolved. The ends were cut back, 0 bases at V and 8 bases at J, with 11 bases in the middle. The CDR3 is made up of 14 amino acids. The germline CDR1 and CDR2 sequences are SGHRS and YFSETQ. DNA of the CDR3: TGCGCCAGCAGCTTGGTCGGGGTTCCCGAAAAACTGTTTTTT. This sequence encodes CASSLVGVPEKLFF.

Here the CDR3 reads CASSLTGGRNEAFF. The CDR3 nucleotides are TGTGCCAGCAGTTTAACAGGGGGAAGGAATGAAGCTTTCTTT. This chain uses TRBV28 with TRBJ1-1, with 8 bases fitting TRBD1. Looked up from germline, CDR1 is MDHEN and CDR2 is SYDVKM. The CDR3 consists of 14 residues. V lost 2 bases to trimming and J lost 7 bases; unmatched junction nucleotides: 6.

The chain recombines TRBV10-3 with TRBJ1-1; 10 nucleotides match TRBD1. The CDR3 spans 13 residues. Trimming removed 10 bases from V and 5 bases from J; junction bases left unmatched: 7. Germline V lookup: CDR1 ENHRY, CDR2 SYGVKD. Here the CDR3 DNA reads TGTGCCACCAACCCGGACAGGGGGACTGAAGCTTTCTTT. As protein: CATNPDRGTEAFF.